A single sample is the source of the 26 T cell receptor beta chains below, sequenced in a study of T cell responses to AZD1222 COVID-19 vaccine. TCRdb's table, derived via immunoSEQ multiplex PCR, lists solely in-frame clones and lacks some. The table shows roughly 170,000 clones, with around 94% occurring only once. This sample comprised peripheral blood, obtained 28 days after the second AZD1222 dose. The receptors were sampled from an adult who received the AZD1222 COVID-19 vaccine.

This sequence joins TRBV11-3 and TRBJ1-2; TRBD1 matches 7 bases. Trimming at V came to 1 base and at J to 3 bases, leaving 11 bases not matched to a gene. CDR3 size: 17 residues. CDR1 and CDR2 from the germline V gene are SGHNT and YENEEA. DNA for the CDR3: TGTGCCAGCAGCTTAGGGGGCCACGGGACAGTAGACTATGGCTACACCTTC. It specifies CASSLGGHGTVDYGYTF.

The CDR3 region is CASSDGRGTEAFF. CDR3 nucleotides: TGTGCCAGCAGTGATGGCCGCGGCACTGAAGCTTTCTTT. V usage is TRBV6-4 and J usage is TRBJ1-1; D uncertain. The V and J ends lost 3 bases and 4 bases respectively, with 9 bases between them. This CDR3 contains 13 residues. The V gene's germline CDR1 is MRHNA and CDR2 SNTAGT.

The chain is built from TRBV5-1 and TRBJ2-7, with TRBD2 as a possible D gene (6 bases). V was clipped by 4 bases and J by 2 bases, with 16 bases between them. This CDR3 has 15 amino acids. Germline CDR1 is SGHRS and CDR2 is YFSETQ. The DNA for the CDR3 is TGCGCCAGCAGCCCCACTAGCAGAGGGACCTACGAGCAGTACTTC. Encoded protein: CASSPTSRGTYEQYF.

This clone has only one observation. V usage is TRBV9 and J usage is TRBJ1-3, with D perhaps TRBD1 (5 bases). The V end was cut by 0 bases, the J end by 0 bases, with 10 bases between. The CDR3 runs 16 residues. Germline CDR1 is SGDLS and CDR2 is YYNGEE. In DNA form, the CDR3 reads TGTGCCAGCAGCGTAGATTTAAGGGGCTCTGGAAACACCATATATTTT. Translating it yields CASSVDLRGSGNTIYF.

This chain links TRBV6-4 with TRBJ2-7; 9 bases are a match to TRBD2. V was pared by 4 bases and J by 2 bases, with 6 bases of the junction left unmatched. The CDR3 runs to 15 residues. The germline V gene has CDR1 MRHNA and CDR2 SNTAGT. The CDR3 coding sequence is TGTGCCAGCAGTGGCCCTAGCGGGGCTCCCTACGAGCAGTACTTC. It encodes CASSGPSGAPYEQYF.

The genes are TRBV10-3 and TRBJ2-3; 10 nucleotides match TRBD2. This CDR3 is 15 amino acids long. Germline assignment: CDR1 ENHRY and CDR2 SYGVKD. Losses at the gene ends were 6 bases for V and 0 bases for J; bases not matched to a gene: 3. The CDR3 region has the DNA TGTGCCATCAGCCCTAGCGGGGGAAGCACAGATACGCAGTATTTT. Its protein product is CAISPSGGSTDTQYF.

The rearrangement joins TRBV19 to TRBJ2-6; no definite D call. The CDR3 has 15 residues. Germline CDR1 LNHDA, CDR2 SQIVND (reference sequence). The V end was cut by 3 bases, the J end by 4 bases, with 10 bases between. In DNA, the CDR3 is TGTGCCAGTAGTATCTCCGAGGACGGGGCCAACGTCCTGACTTTC. This gives the protein CASSISEDGANVLTF.

The V gene is TRBV27, the J gene TRBJ1-6; D not certain. Germline V gene lookup returns CDR1 MNHEY and CDR2 SMNVEV (reference sequence). V lost 8 bases and J lost 5, with 13 bases in between. This CDR3 has 14 residues. As DNA, the CDR3 is TGTGCCAGCGCGTACCAGGCGGATAATTCACCCCTCCACTTT. It specifies CASAYQADNSPLHF.

V gene TRBV7-9 combines with J gene TRBJ1-4; TRBD1 is a possible D gene (6 bases). This CDR3 comprises 13 residues. The germline gives CDR1 SEHNR, CDR2 FQNEAQ (reference sequence). The V end was cut by 3 bases, the J end by 7 bases, with 9 bases between. The CDR3 protein is CASSFPRGEKLFF. CDR3 coding DNA: TGTGCCAGCAGCTTTCCCAGGGGTGAAAAACTGTTTTTT. The whole variable domain, filled in from reference TRBV7-9 and TRBJ1-4, reads DTGVSQNPRHKITKRGQNVTFRCDPISEHNRLYWYRQTLGQGPEFLTYFQNEAQLEKSRLLSDRFSAERPKGSFSTLEIQRTEQGDSAMYLCASSFPRGEKLFFGSGTQLSVL.

The V gene is TRBV25-1, the J gene TRBJ2-4, with 9 bases aligning to TRBD1. Losses at the gene ends were 5 bases for V and 6 bases for J; bases not matched to a gene: 5. CDR3 size: 14 residues. CDR1 and CDR2 from the germline V gene are MGHDK and SYGVNS. The CDR3 coding sequence is TGTGCCAGCAGTCGGACAGGGGCCGGAAACATTCAGTACTTC. Encoded protein: CASSRTGAGNIQYF.

The chain couples TRBV5-6 to TRBJ1-1; D ambiguous. Germline V gives CDR1 SGHDT, CDR2 YYEEEE. This CDR3 spans 13 amino acids. Trimming removed 0 bases at V and 8 bases at J, with 11 bases between. This CDR3 is CASSLEGTREAFF. As DNA, the CDR3 is TGTGCCAGCAGCTTGGAGGGTACTCGGGAAGCTTTCTTT. The full variable domain, with the rest looked up from reference TRBV5-6 and TRBJ1-1, is DAGVTQSPTHLIKTRGQQVTLRCSPKSGHDTVSWYQQALGQGPQFIFQYYEEEERQRGNFPDRFSGHQFPNYSSELNVNALLLGDSALYLCASSLEGTREAFFGQGTRLTVV.

The chain links TRBV12-5 to TRBJ2-1; a weak D match, TRBD2 (6 bases). Trimming stripped 7 bases from V and 9 bases from J, with 19 bases between. The CDR3 is 14 amino acids. CDR1 is LGHNT, CDR2 FRNRAP, per germline. CDR3 bases: TGTGCTAGTGCCCCTCCGGGGAGGTCGGGTGAGCAGTTCTTC. Its protein product is CASAPPGRSGEQFF.

The chain joins TRBV28 to TRBJ1-1, with D unresolved. The germline V and J ends were trimmed by 2 bases and 0 bases, with 13 bases remaining between them. CDR3 length: 16 residues. Germline V CDR1 and CDR2: MDHEN, SYDVKM. Here the CDR3 reads CASSLITIILNTEAFF. The CDR3 DNA reads TGTGCCAGCAGTTTAATAACTATAATTCTGAACACTGAAGCTTTCTTT.

V is TRBV5-6 and J is TRBJ1-2; TRBD1 agrees at 7 bases. The junction had 2 bases not matched to a gene; V was cut back by 2 bases and J by 10 bases. This CDR3 has 11 residues. Germline CDR1 SGHDT, CDR2 YYEEEE. The CDR3 DNA sequence: TGTGCCAGCAGCTTTACAGGGGTCTACACCTTC. This translates into CASSFTGVYTF. Variable domain in full (rest from reference TRBV5-6 and TRBJ1-2): DAGVTQSPTHLIKTRGQQVTLRCSPKSGHDTVSWYQQALGQGPQFIFQYYEEEERQRGNFPDRFSGHQFPNYSSELNVNALLLGDSALYLCASSFTGVYTFGSGTRLTVV.

The chain joins TRBV27 to TRBJ1-5; D not resolved. Germline CDR1 reads MNHEY; CDR2 reads SMNVEV (reference sequence). Trimming stripped 5 bases from V and 0 bases from J, with 17 bases between. This CDR3 is built from 17 residues. CDR3 in DNA: TGTGCCAGCAGTCCGACGATGGAAAATTATAGCAATCAGCCCCAGCATTTT. Its protein is CASSPTMENYSNQPQHF.

The V call is TRBV10-2, the J call TRBJ2-7; TRBD2 aligns across 8 bases. V gave up 7 bases and J gave up 0 bases; unmatched junction bases: 8. The CDR3 is made up of 15 amino acids. CDR1 and CDR2 from the germline V gene are WSHSY and SAAADI. The CDR3 DNA follows: TGCGCCAGCACCGCGGGGGGCCTATACTCCTACGAGCAGTACTTC. Its translation is CASTAGGLYSYEQYF.

This chain joins TRBV4-3 and TRBJ1-6, with 8 bases identical to TRBD1. After removal of 3 bases from V and 9 bases from J, the junction contained 16 bases not matched to a gene. Per the germline V gene, CDR1 is LGHNA and CDR2 is YSLEER. The length of the CDR3 is 18 residues. CDR3 sequence: CASSHLRQGNDLSSPLHF. The CDR3 DNA follows: TGCGCCAGCAGCCACTTAAGACAGGGGAATGACTTGAGTTCACCCCTCCACTTT.

The chain employs TRBV15 and TRBJ1-2; tentatively, D is TRBD1 (5 bases). The germline V gene has CDR1 LNHNV and CDR2 YYDKDF (reference sequence). The germline V and J ends were trimmed by 1 base and 7 bases, with 13 bases remaining between them. This CDR3 is 14 amino acids long. DNA for the CDR3: TGTGCCACCAGCAGAGGAGGGACGGACTCTGGCTACACCTTC. The encoded protein is CATSRGGTDSGYTF.

The V gene is TRBV5-5, the J gene TRBJ2-1, with a possible D match to TRBD1 (6 bases). In germline, CDR1 is SGHKS, CDR2 YYEKEE (reference sequence). The CDR3 is 14 amino acids. The V and J ends lost 4 bases and 5 bases respectively, with 13 bases between them. The CDR3 DNA follows: TGTGCCAGCAGCACCGGACAGATAAACAATGAGCAGTTCTTC. It translates to CASSTGQINNEQFF.

J is TRBJ2-1 and V is TRBV11-2, with D perhaps TRBD1 or TRBD2 (6 bases each). Looked up from germline, CDR1 is SGHAT and CDR2 is FQNNGV. The CDR3 consists of 15 residues. V gave up 3 bases and J gave up 8 bases, with 17 bases separating them. CDR3 sequence (DNA): TGTGCCAGCAGCTTCCCGAAGGGGGGCTTTTATGAGCAGTTCTTC. It encodes CASSFPKGGFYEQFF. Full variable domain (rest looked up from reference TRBV11-2 and TRBJ2-1): EAGVAQSPRYKIIEKRQSVAFWCNPISGHATLYWYQQILGQGPKLLIQFQNNGVVDDSQLPKDRFSAERLKGVDSTLKIQPAKLEDSAVYLCASSFPKGGFYEQFFGPGTRLTVL.

The rearrangement uses TRBV19 and TRBJ1-5, with D possibly being TRBD1 (5 bases). Germline CDR1 is LNHDA and CDR2 is SQIVND (reference sequence). Trimming left V 3 bases short and J 3 bases short, with 18 bases between. This CDR3 has 17 amino acids. In nucleotides, the CDR3 is TGTGCCAGTAGTATTCGTATTGGCAGGGATGCCAATCAGCCCCAGCATTTT. Encoded protein: CASSIRIGRDANQPQHF.

The chain has TRBV19 and TRBJ1-3; tentative D call: TRBD1 (6 bases). This CDR3 is 14 amino acids long. Germline values: CDR1 LNHDA, CDR2 SQIVND (reference sequence). The germline V and J ends were trimmed by 6 bases and 0 bases, with 9 bases remaining between them. The CDR3, as DNA: TGTGCCAGTAGCCAGGGGAGCTCTGGAAACACCATATATTTT. This codes for CASSQGSSGNTIYF.

The chain combines TRBV19 with TRBJ2-2; D is unclear. The V and J ends lost 6 bases and 1 base respectively, with 0 bases between them. The CDR3 covers 11 residues. CDR1 and CDR2 (germline): LNHDA, SQIVND (reference sequence). In DNA, the CDR3 is TGTGCCAGTAGGAACACCGGGGAGCTGTTTTTT. Amino acid sequence: CASRNTGELFF.

V is TRBV7-8 and J is TRBJ1-1, with no clear D. CDR3 length: 14 residues. Germline V CDR1 and CDR2: SGHVS, FQNEAQ. The ends were cut back, 2 bases at V and 0 bases at J, with 7 bases in the middle. CDR3 loop: CASSLLALNTEAFF. CDR3 nucleotides: TGTGCCAGCAGCTTACTGGCCCTGAACACTGAAGCTTTCTTT.

CDR3 region: CASSVDEARGTYGYTF. The CDR3, as DNA: TGTGCCAGCAGCGTAGATGAGGCCCGGGGGACCTATGGCTACACCTTC. The V call is TRBV9, the J call TRBJ1-2; weak D call: TRBD1 (5 bases). CDR1 SGDLS and CDR2 YYNGEE come from the germline V gene. This CDR3 is built from 16 residues. V lost 0 bases, J lost 4 bases, and 16 bases lay in between.

This chain joins TRBV28 and TRBJ1-6, with D maybe TRBD1 (6 bases). Germline V gene sequence: CDR1 MDHEN, CDR2 SYDVKM. The CDR3 totals 16 residues. The V and J ends lost 5 bases and 0 bases respectively, with 11 bases between them. CDR3 protein: CASSNQGSSYNSPLHF. As DNA, the CDR3 is TGTGCCAGCAGTAATCAGGGGAGCTCCTATAATTCACCCCTCCACTTT.